The rows below give T cell receptor beta chains drawn from one sample of a study of blood T cell repertoires in COVID-19. Clones were read by immunoSEQ multiplex PCR, and TCRdb kept only the in-frame ones, dropping some. In the table there are tens of thousands of clones, approximately 88% of which are singletons. The sample comprised peripheral blood. The source is a man in his 70s with acute or convalescent COVID-19. CDR3s include the opening cysteine and the closing phenylalanine or tryptophan.

TRBV21-1	TRBJ1-2	CASSKQANYGYTF
TRBV7-3	TRBJ1-6	CASSSSEGGPLHF
TRBV20-1	TRBJ1-1	CSARTTGPF
TRBV9	TRBJ2-7	CASSVDDIAYEQYF
TRBV7-2	TRBJ2-3	CASSQTWTSGPPDTQYF
TRBV5-5	TRBJ2-5	CASCLDLGEGQETQYF
TRBV6-5	TRBJ1-3	CASSYSGNSGNTIYF
TRBV5-6	TRBJ1-1	CASSPEGADDTEAFF
TRBV7-9	TRBJ1-2	CASSEEATGGYTF
TRBV7-2	TRBJ1-3	CASSSRNRGRTGNTIYF
TRBV30	TRBJ2-2	CAWSGFGTGELFF
TRBV5-1	TRBJ2-1	CASNLGGAGGRNEQFF
TRBV11-3	TRBJ2-1	CASSRNFRDLGNEQFF
TRBV30	TRBJ1-6	CAWKRAGGSYNSPLHF
TRBV4-3	TRBJ1-1	CASSRTTNTEAFF
TRBV19	TRBJ2-3	CASSLETSGGADTQYF
TRBV5-1	TRBJ1-2	CASSNGQGAGYGYTF